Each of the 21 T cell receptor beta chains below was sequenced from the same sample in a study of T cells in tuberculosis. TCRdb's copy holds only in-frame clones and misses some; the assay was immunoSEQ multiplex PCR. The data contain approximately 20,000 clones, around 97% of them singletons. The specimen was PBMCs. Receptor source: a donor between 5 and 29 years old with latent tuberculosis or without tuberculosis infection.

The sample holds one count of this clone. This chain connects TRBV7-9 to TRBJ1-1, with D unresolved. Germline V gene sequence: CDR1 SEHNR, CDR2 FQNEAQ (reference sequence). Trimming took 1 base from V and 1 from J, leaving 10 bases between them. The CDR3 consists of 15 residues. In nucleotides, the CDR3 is TGTGCCAGCAGCTTAGGGCGGGGTTCGAACACTGAAGCTTTCTTT. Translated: CASSLGRGSNTEAFF.

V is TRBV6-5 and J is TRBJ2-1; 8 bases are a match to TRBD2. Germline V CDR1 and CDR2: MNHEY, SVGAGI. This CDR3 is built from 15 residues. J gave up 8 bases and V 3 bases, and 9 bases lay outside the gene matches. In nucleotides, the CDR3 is TGTGCCAGCAGTTATCGGCCACGGGGGGGGTATGAGCAGTTCTTC. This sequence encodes CASSYRPRGGYEQFF.

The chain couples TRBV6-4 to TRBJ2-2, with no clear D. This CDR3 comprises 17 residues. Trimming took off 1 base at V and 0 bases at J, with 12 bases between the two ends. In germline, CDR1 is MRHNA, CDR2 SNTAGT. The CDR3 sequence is CASSDFWQNTNTGELFF. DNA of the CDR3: TGTGCCAGCAGTGACTTTTGGCAGAATACGAACACCGGGGAGCTGTTTTTT.

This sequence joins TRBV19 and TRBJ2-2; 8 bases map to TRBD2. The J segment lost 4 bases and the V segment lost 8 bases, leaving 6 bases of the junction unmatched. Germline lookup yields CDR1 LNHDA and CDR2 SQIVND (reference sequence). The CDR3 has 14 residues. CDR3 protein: CASDRGGTTGELFF. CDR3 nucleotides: TGTGCCAGTGACCGGGGGGGCACCACCGGGGAGCTGTTTTTT.

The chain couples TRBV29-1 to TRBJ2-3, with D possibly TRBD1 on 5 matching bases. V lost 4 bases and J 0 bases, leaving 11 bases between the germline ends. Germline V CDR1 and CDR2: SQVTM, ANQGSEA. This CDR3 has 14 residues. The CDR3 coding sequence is TGCAGCGTTGGGGGCCAATTTAGCACAGATACGCAGTATTTT. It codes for CSVGGQFSTDTQYF.

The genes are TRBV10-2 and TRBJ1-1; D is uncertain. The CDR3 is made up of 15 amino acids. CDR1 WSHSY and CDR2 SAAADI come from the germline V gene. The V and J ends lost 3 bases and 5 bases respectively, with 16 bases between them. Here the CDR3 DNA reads TGCGCCAGCAGTGAATACACCCTGAGGAGGACTGAAGCTTTCTTT. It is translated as CASSEYTLRRTEAFF.

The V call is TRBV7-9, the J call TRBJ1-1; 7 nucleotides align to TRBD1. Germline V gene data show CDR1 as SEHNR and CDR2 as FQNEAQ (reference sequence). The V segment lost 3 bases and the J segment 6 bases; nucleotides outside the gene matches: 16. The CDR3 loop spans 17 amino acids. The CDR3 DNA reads TGTGCCAGCAGCTTCGGACAGGTCCCGCAGAAGAGCCCTGAAGCTTTCTTT. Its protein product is CASSFGQVPQKSPEAFF.

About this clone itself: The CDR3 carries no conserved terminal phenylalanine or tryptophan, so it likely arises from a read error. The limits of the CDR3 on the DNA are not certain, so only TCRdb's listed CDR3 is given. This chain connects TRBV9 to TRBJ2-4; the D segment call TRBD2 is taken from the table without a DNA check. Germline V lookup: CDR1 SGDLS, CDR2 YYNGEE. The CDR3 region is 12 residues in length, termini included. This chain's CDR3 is CASSVGASRRGI.

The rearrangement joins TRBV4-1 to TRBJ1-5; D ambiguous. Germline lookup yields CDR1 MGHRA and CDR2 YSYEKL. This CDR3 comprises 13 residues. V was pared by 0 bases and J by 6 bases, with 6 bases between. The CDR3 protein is CASSQDNSQPQHF. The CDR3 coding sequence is TGCGCCAGCAGCCAAGATAATAGTCAGCCCCAGCATTTT.

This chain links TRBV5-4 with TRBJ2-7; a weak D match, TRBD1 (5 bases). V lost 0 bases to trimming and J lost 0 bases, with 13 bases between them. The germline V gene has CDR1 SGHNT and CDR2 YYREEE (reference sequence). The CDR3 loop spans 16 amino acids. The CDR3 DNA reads TGTGCCAGCAGCTTGGGGGGCAGGTATGGCTCCTACGAGCAGTACTTC. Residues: CASSLGGRYGSYEQYF. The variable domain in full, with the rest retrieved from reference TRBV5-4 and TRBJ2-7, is ETGVTQSPTHLIKTRGQQVTLRCSSQSGHNTVSWYQQALGQGPQFIFQYYREEENGRGNFPPRFSGLQFPNYSSELNVNALELDDSALYLCASSLGGRYGSYEQYFGPGTRLTVT.

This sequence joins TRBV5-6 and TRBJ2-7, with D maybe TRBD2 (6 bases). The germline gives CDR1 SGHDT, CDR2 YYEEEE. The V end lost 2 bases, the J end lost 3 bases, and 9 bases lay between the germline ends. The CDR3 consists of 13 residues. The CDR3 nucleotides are TGTGCCAGCAGCTTTCCCGGGAGCTACGAGCAGTACTTC. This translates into CASSFPGSYEQYF.

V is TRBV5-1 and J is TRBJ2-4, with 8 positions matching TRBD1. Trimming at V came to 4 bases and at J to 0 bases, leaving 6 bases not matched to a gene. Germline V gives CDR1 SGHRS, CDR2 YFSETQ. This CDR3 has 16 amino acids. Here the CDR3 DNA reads TGCGCCAGCAGCCCCAGGACAGGGCTAGCCAAAAACATTCAGTACTTC. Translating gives CASSPRTGLAKNIQYF. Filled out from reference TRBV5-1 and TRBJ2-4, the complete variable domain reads KAGVTQTPRYLIKTRGQQVTLSCSPISGHRSVSWYQQTPGQGLQFLFEYFSETQRNKGNFPGRFSGRQFSNSRSEMNVSTLELGDSALYLCASSPRTGLAKNIQYFGAGTRLSVL.

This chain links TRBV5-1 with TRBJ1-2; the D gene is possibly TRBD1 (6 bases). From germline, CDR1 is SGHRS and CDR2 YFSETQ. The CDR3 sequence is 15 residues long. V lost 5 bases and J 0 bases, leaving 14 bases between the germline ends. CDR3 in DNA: TGCGCCAGCAGGTTATACAGGGAAACTAACTATGGCTACACCTTC. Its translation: CASRLYRETNYGYTF.

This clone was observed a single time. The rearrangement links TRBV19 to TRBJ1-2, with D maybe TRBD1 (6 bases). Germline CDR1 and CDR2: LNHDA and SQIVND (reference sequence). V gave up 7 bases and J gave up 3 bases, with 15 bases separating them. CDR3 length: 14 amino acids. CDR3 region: CASTPWGGDYGYTF. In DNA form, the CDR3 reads TGTGCCAGTACCCCGTGGGGGGGCGACTATGGCTACACCTTC.

CDR3 amino acids: CASSQQGREQYF. The CDR3 nucleotides are TGTGCCAGCAGCCAACAGGGGCGCGAGCAGTACTTC. The chain has TRBV27 and TRBJ2-7, with 7 bases fitting TRBD1. Germline V gene data show CDR1 as MNHEY and CDR2 as SMNVEV (reference sequence). Trimming took 6 bases from V and 6 from J; bases not matched to a gene: 5. This CDR3 is built from 12 residues.

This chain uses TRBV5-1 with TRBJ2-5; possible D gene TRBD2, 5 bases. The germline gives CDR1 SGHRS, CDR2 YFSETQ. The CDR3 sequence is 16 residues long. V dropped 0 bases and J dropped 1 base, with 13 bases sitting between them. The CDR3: CASSLERTPTQETQYF. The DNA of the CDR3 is TGCGCCAGCAGCTTGGAGCGGACTCCGACCCAAGAGACCCAGTACTTC.

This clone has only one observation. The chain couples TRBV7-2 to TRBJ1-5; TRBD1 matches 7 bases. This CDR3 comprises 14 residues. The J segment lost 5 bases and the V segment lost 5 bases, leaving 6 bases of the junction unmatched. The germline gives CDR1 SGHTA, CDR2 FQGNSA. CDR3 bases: TGTGCCAGCAGCCCCCGACAGGGATATCAGCCCCAGCATTTT. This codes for CASSPRQGYQPQHF.

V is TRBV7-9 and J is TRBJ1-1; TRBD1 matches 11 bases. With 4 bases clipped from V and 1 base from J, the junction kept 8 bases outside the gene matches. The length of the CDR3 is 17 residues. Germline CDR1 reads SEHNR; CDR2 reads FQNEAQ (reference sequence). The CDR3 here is CASSSRTGGSSNTEAFF. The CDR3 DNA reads TGTGCCAGCAGCTCAAGGACAGGGGGCTCTTCGAACACTGAAGCTTTCTTT.

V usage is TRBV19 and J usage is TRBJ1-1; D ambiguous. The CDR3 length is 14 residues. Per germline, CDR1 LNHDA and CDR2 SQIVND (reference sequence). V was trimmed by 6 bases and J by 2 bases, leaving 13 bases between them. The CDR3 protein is CASSESGSNTEAFF. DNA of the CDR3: TGTGCCAGTAGCGAATCGGGGTCTAACACTGAAGCTTTCTTT.

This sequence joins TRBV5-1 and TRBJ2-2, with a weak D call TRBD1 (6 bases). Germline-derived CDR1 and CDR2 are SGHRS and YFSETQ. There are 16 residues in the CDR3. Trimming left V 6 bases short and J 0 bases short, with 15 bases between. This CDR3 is CASNLQGWPNTGELFF. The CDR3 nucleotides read TGCGCCAGCAACCTTCAGGGGTGGCCGAACACCGGGGAGCTGTTTTTT.

This chain's CDR3 is CASSSTGVPEAFF. The DNA for the CDR3 is TGTGCCAGCAGTTCAACAGGGGTCCCTGAAGCTTTCTTT. V gene TRBV6-5 combines with J gene TRBJ1-1, with TRBD1 identical over 7 bases. The junction had 5 bases not matched to a gene; V was cut back by 4 bases and J by 6 bases. The germline CDR1 and CDR2 sequences are MNHEY and SVGAGI. The CDR3 consists of 13 residues.